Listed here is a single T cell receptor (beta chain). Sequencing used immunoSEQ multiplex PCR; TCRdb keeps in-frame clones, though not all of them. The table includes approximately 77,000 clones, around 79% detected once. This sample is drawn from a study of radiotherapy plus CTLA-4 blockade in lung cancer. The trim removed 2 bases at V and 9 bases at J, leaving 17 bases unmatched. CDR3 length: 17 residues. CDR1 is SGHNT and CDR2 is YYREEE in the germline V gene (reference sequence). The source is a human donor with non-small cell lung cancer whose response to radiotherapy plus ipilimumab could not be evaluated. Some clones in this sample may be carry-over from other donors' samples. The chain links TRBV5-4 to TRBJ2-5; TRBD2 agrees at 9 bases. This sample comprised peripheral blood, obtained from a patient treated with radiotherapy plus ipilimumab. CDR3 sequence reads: CASSFPVGAGGRLAQYF. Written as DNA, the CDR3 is TGTGCCAGCAGCTTCCCGGTGGGCGCGGGGGGGCGGTTGGCCCAGTACTTC.